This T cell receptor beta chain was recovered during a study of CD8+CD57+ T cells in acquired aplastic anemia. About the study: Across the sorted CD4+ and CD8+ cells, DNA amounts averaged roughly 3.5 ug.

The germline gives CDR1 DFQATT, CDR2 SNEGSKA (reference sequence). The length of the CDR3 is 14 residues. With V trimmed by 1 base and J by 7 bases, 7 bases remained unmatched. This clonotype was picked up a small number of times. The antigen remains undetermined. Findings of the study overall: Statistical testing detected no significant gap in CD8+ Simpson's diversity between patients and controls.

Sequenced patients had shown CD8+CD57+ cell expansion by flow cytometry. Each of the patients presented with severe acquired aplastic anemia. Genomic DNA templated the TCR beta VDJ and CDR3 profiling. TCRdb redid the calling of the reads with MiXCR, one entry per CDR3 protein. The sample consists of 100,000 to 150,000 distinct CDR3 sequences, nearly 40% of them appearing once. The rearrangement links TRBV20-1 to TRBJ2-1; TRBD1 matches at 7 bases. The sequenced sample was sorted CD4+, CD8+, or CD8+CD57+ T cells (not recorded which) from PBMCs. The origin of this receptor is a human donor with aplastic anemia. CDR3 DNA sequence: TGCAGTGCTAGAGGACAGGGAGAGTGGAATGAGCAGTTCTTC. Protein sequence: CSARGQGEWNEQFF.